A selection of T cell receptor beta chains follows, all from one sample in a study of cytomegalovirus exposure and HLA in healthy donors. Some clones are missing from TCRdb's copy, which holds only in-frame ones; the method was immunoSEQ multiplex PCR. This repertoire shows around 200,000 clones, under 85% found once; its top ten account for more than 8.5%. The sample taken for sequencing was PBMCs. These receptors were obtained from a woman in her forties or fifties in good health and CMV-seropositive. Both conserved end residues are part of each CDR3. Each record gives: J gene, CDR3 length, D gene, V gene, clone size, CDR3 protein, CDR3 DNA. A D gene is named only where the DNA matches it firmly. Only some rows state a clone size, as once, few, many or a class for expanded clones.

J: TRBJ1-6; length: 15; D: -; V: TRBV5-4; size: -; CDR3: CASSFRGPDNSPLHF; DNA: TGTGCCAGCAGCTTTCGGGGTCCCGATAATTCACCCCTCCACTTT
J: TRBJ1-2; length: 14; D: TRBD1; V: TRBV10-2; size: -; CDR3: CASSEGTANYGYTF; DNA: TGCGCCAGCAGTGAAGGGACAGCCAACTATGGCTACACCTTC
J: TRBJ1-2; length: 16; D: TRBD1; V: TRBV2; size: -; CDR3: CASMFLNRGLHYGYTF; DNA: TGTGCCAGTATGTTCCTCAACAGGGGGCTTCACTATGGCTACACCTTC
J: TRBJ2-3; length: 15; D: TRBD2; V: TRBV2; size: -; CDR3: CASKKGRGGRDTQYF; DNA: TGTGCCAGCAAAAAGGGGCGGGGGGGCCGGGATACGCAGTATTTT
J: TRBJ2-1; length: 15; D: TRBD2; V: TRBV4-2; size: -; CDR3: CASSRGTSGYNEQFF; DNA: TGTGCCAGCAGCCGCGGGACTAGCGGATACAATGAGCAGTTCTTC
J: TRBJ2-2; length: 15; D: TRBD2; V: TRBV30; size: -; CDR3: CAWRGSGVHTGELFF; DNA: TGTGCCTGGAGGGGTAGCGGGGTTCACACCGGGGAGCTGTTTTTT
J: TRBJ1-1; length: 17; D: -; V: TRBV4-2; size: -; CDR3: CASSPTKLVGGSTEAFF; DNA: TGTGCCAGCAGCCCAACCAAATTAGTCGGGGGGAGCACTGAAGCTTTCTTT
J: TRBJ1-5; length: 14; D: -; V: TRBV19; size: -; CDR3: CASRLGGSDQPQHF; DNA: TGTGCCAGTCGACTGGGGGGGTCGGATCAGCCCCAGCATTTT
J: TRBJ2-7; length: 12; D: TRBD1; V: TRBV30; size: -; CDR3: CAGQAGSYEQYF; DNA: TGTGCCGGACAGGCAGGCTCCTACGAGCAGTACTTC
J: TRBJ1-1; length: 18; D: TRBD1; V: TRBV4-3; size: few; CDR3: CASSRVEGGTGANTEAFF; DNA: TGCGCCAGCAGCCGAGTCGAAGGAGGGACAGGCGCTAACACTGAAGCTTTCTTT
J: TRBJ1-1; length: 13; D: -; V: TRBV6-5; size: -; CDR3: CASSRLINTEAFF; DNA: TGTGCCAGCAGTCGGTTAATAAACACTGAAGCTTTCTTT
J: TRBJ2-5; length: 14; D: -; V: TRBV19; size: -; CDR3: CASSTRTRSETQYF; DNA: TGTGCCAGTAGTACCCGGACAAGGAGCGAGACCCAGTACTTC
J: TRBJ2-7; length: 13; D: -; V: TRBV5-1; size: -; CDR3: CATGWGGRDEQYF; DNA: TGCGCCACCGGGTGGGGGGGCCGCGACGAGCAGTACTTC
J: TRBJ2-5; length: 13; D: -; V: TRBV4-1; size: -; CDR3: CASSQLYRETQYF; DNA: TGCGCCAGCAGCCAACTCTACCGGGAGACCCAGTACTTC
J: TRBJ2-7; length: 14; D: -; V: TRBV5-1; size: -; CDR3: CASSLAGYLGEQYF; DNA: TGCGCCAGCAGCTTGGCAGGGTACCTGGGAGAGCAGTACTTC
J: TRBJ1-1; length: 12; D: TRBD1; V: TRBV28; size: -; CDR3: CASRVTGGEAFF; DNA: TGTGCCAGCAGAGTGACAGGGGGCGAAGCTTTCTTT
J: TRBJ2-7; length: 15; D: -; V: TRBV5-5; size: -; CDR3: CASSSTPDRTYEQYF; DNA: TGTGCCAGCAGCTCTACTCCGGACAGAACCTACGAGCAGTACTTC
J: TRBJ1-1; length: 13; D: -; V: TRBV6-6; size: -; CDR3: CASSYTRHREAFF; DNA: TGTGCCAGCAGTTATACGAGACACCGTGAAGCTTTCTTT
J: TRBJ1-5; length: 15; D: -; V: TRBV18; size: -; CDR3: CASSPSQGSNQPQHF; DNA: TGTGCCAGCTCACCATCGCAGGGGAGCAATCAGCCCCAGCATTTT
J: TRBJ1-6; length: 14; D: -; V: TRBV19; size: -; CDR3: CASSHSSYNSPLHF; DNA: TGTGCCAGTAGTCACAGCTCCTATAATTCACCCCTCCACTTT
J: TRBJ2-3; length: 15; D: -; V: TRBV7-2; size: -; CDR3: CASSLDGGKGDTQYF; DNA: TGTGCCAGCAGCTTAGATGGGGGGAAGGGGGATACGCAGTATTTT
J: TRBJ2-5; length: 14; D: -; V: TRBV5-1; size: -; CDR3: CASSLGVGQETQYF; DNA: TGCGCCAGCAGCTTGGGGGTCGGGCAAGAGACCCAGTACTTC
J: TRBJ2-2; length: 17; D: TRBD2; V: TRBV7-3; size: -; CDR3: CASSLPGTNTNTGELFF; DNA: TGTGCCAGCAGCCTCCCCGGGACTAACACGAACACCGGGGAGCTGTTTTTT
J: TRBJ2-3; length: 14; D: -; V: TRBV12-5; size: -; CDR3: CASGLAGITDTQYF; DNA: TGTGCTAGTGGTTTGGCAGGTATCACAGATACGCAGTATTTT
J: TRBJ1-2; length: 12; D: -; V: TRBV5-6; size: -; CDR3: CASSLGGLGYTF; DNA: TGTGCCAGCAGCTTGGGAGGGTTGGGCTACACCTTC
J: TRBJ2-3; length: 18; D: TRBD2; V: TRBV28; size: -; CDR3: CASSLVAGGRRGTDTQYF; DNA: TGTGCCAGCAGTTTGGTAGCGGGGGGGCGACGTGGCACGGATACGCAGTATTTT
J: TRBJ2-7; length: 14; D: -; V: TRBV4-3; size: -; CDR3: CASSQAGLTYEQYF; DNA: TGCGCCAGCAGCCAAGCAGGACTCACCTACGAGCAGTACTTC
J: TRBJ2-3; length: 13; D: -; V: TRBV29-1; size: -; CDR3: CSVTGPSTDTQYF; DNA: TGCAGCGTTACAGGGCCAAGCACAGATACGCAGTATTTT
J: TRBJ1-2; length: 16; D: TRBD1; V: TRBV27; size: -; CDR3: CASSLRSRGFNYGYTF; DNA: TGTGCCAGCAGTTTAAGGTCCAGGGGGTTTAACTATGGCTACACCTTC
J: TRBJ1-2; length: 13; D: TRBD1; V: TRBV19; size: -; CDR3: CASSGQANYGYTF; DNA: TGTGCCAGTAGCGGACAGGCTAACTATGGCTACACCTTC
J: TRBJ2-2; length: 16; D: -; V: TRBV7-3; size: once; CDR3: CASPGQAYGGTGELFF; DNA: TGTGCCAGCCCGGGACAGGCCTACGGGGGGACCGGGGAGCTGTTTTTT
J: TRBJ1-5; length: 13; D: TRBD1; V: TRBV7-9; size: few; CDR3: CSSSLQGSQPQHF; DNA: TGTTCCAGCAGCTTACAGGGGAGTCAGCCCCAGCATTTT
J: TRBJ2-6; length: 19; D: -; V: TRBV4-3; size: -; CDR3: CASSQAPQVMVSGANVLTF; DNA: TGCGCCAGCAGCCAAGCCCCCCAGGTTATGGTCTCTGGGGCCAACGTCCTGACTTTC
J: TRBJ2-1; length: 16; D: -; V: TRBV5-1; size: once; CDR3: CASSPNGRANYNEQFF; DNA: TGCGCCAGCAGCCCAAACGGCAGGGCGAACTACAATGAGCAGTTCTTC
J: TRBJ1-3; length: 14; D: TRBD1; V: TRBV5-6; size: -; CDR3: CASSQQGGRNTIYF; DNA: TGTGCCAGCAGCCAACAGGGGGGAAGAAACACCATATATTTT
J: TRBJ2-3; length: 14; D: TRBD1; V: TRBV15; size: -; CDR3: CATSTRTGMDTQYF; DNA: TGTGCCACCAGCACCCGGACAGGGATGGATACGCAGTATTTT
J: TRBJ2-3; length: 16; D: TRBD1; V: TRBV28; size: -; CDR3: CASSPSGTGGRGTQYF; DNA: TGTGCCAGCAGTCCCTCCGGGACAGGGGGCAGGGGTACGCAGTATTTT
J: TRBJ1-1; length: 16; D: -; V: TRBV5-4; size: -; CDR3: CASSSDLGGRNTEAFF; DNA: TGTGCCAGCAGCTCGGACCTGGGCGGGAGGAACACTGAAGCTTTCTTT
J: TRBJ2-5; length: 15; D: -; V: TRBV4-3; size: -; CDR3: CASSQGGTGQETQYF; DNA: TGCGCCAGCAGCCAGGGAGGGACAGGCCAAGAGACCCAGTACTTC
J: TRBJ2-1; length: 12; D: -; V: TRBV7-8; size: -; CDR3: CASSPRGREQFF; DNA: TGTGCCAGCAGCCCCCGGGGTCGGGAGCAGTTCTTC
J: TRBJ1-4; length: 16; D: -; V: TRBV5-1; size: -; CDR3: CASSLGADRYNEKLFF; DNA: TGCGCCAGCAGCTTGGGTGCCGACAGGTATAATGAAAAACTGTTTTTT
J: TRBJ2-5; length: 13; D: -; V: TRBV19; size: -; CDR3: CASSMDSQETQYF; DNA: TGTGCCAGTAGTATGGACAGCCAAGAGACCCAGTACTTC
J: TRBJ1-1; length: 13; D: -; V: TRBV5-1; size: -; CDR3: CASSKDDRAEAFF; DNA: TGCGCCAGCAGCAAAGATGACAGAGCTGAAGCTTTCTTT
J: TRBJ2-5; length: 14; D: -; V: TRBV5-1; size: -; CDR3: CASTMGAAVETQYF; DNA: TGCGCCAGCACCATGGGGGCGGCAGTGGAGACCCAGTACTTC
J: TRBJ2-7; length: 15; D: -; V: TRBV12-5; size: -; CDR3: CASGPGTGPSYEQYF; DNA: TGTGCTAGTGGCCCGGGAACAGGGCCTTCCTACGAGCAGTACTTC
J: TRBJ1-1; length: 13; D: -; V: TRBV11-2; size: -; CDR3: CASSLGWANEAFF; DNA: TGTGCCAGCAGCTTAGGGTGGGCCAATGAAGCTTTCTTT
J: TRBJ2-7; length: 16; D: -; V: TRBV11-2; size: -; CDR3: CASSPGQTELVHEQYF; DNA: TGTGCCAGCAGTCCCGGACAGACGGAGCTTGTCCACGAGCAGTACTTC
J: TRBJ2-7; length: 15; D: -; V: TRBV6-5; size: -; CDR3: CASSYRAGRGYEQYF; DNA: TGTGCCAGCAGTTACCGGGCAGGACGGGGCTACGAGCAGTACTTC
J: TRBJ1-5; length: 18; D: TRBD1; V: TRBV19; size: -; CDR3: CASTPSQDRVYSNQPQHF; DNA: TGTGCCAGTACCCCTTCCCAGGACAGGGTATATAGCAATCAGCCCCAGCATTTT
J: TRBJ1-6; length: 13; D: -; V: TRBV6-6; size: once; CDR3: CASSTIYNSPLHF; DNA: TGTGCCAGCAGTACCATCTACAATTCACCCCTCCACTTT
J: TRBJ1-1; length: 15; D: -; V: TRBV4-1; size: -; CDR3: CASSQDRAIFPEAFF; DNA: TGCGCCAGCAGCCAAGATCGAGCTATCTTCCCTGAAGCTTTCTTT